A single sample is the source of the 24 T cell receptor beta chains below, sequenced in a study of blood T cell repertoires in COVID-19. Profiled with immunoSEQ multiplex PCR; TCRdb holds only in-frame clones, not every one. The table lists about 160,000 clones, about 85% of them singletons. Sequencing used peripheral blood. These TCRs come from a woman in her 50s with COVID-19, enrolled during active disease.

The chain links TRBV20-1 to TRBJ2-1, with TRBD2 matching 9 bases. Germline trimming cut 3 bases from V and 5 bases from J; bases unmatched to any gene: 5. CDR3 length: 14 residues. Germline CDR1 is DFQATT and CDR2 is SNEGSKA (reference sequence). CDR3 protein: CSASPGLAHNEQFF. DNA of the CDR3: TGCAGTGCTAGTCCGGGACTAGCTCACAATGAGCAGTTCTTC.

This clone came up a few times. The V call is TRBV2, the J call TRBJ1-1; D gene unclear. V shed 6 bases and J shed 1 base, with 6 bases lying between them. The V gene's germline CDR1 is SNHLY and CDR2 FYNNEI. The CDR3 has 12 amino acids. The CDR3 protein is CASSDKNTEAFF. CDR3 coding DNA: TGTGCCAGCAGCGACAAGAACACTGAAGCTTTCTTT.

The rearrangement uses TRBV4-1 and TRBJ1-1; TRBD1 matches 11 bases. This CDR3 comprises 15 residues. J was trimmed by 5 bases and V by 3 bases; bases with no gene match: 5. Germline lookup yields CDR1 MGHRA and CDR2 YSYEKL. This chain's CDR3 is CASSQMDRGRTEAFF. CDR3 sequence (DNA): TGCGCCAGCAGCCAGATGGACAGGGGGCGGACTGAAGCTTTCTTT.

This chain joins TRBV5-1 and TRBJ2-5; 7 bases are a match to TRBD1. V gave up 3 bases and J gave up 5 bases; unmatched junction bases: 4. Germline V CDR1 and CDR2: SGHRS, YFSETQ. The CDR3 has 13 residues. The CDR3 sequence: CASSSGGWETQYF. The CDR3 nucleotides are TGCGCCAGCAGCTCAGGGGGTTGGGAGACCCAGTACTTC.

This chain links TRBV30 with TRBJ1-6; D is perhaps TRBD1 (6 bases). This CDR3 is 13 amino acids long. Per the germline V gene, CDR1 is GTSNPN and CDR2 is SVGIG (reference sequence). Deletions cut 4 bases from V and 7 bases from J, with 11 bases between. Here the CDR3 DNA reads TGTGCCTGGAATGGACAGCAGAATTCACCCCTCCACTTT. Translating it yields CAWNGQQNSPLHF.

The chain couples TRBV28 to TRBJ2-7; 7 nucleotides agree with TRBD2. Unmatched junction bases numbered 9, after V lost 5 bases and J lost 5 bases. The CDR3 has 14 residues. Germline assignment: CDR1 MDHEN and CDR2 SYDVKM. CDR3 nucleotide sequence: TGTGCCAGCAGTGCCAGGACTAGTACCCACGAGCAGTACTTC. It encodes CASSARTSTHEQYF.

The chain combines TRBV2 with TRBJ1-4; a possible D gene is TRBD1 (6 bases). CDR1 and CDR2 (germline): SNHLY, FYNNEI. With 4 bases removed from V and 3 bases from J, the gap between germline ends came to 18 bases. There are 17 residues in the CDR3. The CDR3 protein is CASSGAWDTLPNEKLFF. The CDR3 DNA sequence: TGTGCCAGCAGTGGAGCCTGGGACACCCTCCCTAATGAAAAACTGTTTTTT.

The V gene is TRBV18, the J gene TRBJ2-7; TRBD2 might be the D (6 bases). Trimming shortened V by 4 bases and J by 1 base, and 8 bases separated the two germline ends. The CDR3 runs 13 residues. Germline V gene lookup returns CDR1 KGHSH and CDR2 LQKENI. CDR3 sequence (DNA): TGTGCCAGCTCACAAGGGACTTCCTACGAGCAGTACTTC. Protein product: CASSQGTSYEQYF.

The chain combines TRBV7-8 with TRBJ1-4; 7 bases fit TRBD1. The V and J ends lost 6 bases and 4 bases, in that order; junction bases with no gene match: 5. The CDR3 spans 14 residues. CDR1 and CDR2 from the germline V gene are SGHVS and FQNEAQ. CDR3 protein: CASRTGTVNEKLFF. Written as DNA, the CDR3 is TGTGCCAGCAGAACCGGGACAGTTAATGAAAAACTGTTTTTT.

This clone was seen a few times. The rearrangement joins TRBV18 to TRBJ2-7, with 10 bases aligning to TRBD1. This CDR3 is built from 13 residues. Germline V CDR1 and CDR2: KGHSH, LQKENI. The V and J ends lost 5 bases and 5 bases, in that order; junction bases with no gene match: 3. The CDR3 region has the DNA TGTGCCAGCTCAGCCGGGACAGGGGACGAGCAGTACTTC. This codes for CASSAGTGDEQYF.

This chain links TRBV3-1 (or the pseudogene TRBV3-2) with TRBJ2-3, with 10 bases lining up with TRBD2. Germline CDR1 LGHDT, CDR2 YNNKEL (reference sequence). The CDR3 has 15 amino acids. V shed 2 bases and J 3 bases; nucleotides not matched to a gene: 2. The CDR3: CASSQTSGETDTQYF. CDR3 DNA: TGTGCCAGCAGCCAAACTAGCGGGGAAACAGATACGCAGTATTTT.

The DNA for the CDR3 is TGCGCCAGCAGCAATGCTGGGGGCCCGGATACGCAGTATTTT. Translating gives CASSNAGGPDTQYF. The chain has TRBV4-1 and TRBJ2-3; D is possibly TRBD1 (6 bases). The V gene's germline CDR1 is MGHRA and CDR2 YSYEKL. V lost 5 bases, J lost 6 bases, and 15 bases lay in between. The CDR3 loop spans 14 amino acids.

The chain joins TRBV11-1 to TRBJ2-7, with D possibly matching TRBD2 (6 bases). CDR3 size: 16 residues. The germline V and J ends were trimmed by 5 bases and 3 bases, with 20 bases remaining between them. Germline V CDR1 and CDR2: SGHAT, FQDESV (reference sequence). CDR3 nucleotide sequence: TGTGCCAGCAGCCAGGAGGGGACTGAGATGGTCTACGAGCAGTACTTC. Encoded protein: CASSQEGTEMVYEQYF.

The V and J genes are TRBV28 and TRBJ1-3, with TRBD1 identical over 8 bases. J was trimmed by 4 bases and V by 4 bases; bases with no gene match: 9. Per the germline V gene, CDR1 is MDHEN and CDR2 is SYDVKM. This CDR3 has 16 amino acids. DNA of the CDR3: TGTGCCAGCAGTTCAGGACAGGGCGTGCGGGGAAACACCATATATTTT. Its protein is CASSSGQGVRGNTIYF.

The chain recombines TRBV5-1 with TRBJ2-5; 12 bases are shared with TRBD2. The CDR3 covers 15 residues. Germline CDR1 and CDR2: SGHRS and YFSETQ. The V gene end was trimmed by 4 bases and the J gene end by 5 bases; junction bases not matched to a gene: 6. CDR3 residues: CASSTASGGAETQYF. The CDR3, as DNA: TGCGCCAGCAGCACGGCTAGCGGGGGGGCGGAGACCCAGTACTTC.

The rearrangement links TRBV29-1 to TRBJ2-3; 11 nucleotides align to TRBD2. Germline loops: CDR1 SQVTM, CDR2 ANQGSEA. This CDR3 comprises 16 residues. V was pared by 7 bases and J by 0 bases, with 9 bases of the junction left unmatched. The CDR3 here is CSAALGTSGSTDTQYF. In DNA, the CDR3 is TGCAGCGCCGCGCTTGGGACTAGCGGCAGCACAGATACGCAGTATTTT.

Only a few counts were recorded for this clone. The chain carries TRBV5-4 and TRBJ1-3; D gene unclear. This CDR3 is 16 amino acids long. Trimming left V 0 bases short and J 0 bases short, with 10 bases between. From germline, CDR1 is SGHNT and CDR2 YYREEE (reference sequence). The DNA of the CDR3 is TGTGCCAGCAGCTTGGATGCGTGGTCCTCTGGAAACACCATATATTTT. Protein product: CASSLDAWSSGNTIYF.

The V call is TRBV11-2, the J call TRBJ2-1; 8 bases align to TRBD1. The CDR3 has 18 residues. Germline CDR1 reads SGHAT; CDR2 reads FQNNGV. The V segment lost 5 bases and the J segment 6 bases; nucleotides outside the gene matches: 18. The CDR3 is CASSPTWTGIRSGNEQFF. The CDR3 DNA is TGTGCCAGCAGCCCCACCTGGACAGGGATAAGGTCAGGCAATGAGCAGTTCTTC.

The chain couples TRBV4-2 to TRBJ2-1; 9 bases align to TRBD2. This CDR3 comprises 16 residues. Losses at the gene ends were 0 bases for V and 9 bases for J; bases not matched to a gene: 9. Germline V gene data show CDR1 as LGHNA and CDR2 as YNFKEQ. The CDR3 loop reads CASSQDLAGGLSEQFF. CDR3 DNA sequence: TGTGCCAGCAGCCAAGATCTGGCGGGGGGGCTGAGTGAGCAGTTCTTC.

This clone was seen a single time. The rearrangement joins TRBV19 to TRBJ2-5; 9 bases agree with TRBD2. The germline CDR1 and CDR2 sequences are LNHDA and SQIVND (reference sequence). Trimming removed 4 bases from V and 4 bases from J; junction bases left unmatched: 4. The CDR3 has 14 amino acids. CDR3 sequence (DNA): TGTGCCAGTAGTAACCGACTAGCGGCAGAGACCCAGTACTTC. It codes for CASSNRLAAETQYF.

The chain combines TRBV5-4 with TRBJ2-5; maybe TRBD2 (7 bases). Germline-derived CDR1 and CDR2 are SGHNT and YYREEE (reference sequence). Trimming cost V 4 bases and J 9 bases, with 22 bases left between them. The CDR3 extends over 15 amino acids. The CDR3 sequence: CASSVDSGVGGAQYF. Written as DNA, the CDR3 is TGTGCCAGCAGCGTAGACAGCGGAGTAGGGGGGGCCCAGTACTTC.

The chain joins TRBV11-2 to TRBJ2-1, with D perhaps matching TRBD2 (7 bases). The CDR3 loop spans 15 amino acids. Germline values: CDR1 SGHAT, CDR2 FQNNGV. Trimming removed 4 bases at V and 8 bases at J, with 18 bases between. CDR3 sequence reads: CASSWGTGGRDEQFF. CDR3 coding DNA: TGTGCCAGCAGCTGGGGAACGGGGGGCCGGGATGAGCAGTTCTTC.

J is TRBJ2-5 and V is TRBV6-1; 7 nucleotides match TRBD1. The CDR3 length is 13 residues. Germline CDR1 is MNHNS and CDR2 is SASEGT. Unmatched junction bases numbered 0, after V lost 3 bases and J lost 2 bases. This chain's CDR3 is CASSEDRQETQYF. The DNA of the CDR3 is TGTGCCAGCAGTGAGGACAGGCAAGAGACCCAGTACTTC.

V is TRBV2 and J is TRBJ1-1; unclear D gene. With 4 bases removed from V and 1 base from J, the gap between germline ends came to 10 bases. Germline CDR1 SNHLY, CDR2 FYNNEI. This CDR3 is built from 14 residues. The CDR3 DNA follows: TGTGCCAGCAGTGGGCGACACTCGAACACTGAAGCTTTCTTT. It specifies CASSGRHSNTEAFF.